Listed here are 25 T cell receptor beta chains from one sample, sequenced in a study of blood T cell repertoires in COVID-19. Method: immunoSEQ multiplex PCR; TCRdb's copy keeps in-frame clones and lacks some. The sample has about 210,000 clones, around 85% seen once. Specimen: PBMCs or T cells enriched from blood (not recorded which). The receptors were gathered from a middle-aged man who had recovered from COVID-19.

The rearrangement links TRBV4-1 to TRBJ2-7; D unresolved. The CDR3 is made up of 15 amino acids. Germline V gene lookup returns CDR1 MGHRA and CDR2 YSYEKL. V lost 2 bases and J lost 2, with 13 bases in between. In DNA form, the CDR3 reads TGCGCCAGCAGCCAATCATTCCTAGAGACCTACGAGCAGTACTTC. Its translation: CASSQSFLETYEQYF.

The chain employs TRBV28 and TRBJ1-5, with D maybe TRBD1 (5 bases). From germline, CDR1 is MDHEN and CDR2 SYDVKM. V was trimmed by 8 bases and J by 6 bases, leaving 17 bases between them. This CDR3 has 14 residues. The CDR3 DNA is TGTGCCAGCTGCCCTCAGGGATACGGTCAGCCCCAGCATTTT. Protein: CASCPQGYGQPQHF.

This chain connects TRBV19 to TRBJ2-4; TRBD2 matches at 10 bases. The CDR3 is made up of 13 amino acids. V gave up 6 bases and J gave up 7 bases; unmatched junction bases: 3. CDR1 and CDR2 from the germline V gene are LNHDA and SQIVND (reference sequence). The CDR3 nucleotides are TGTGCCAGTAGCAAGACTAGCGGGAACATTCAGTACTTC. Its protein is CASSKTSGNIQYF. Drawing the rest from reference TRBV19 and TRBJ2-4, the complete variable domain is DGGITQSPKYLFRKEGQNVTLSCEQNLNHDAMYWYRQDPGQGLRLIYYSQIVNDFQKGDIAEGYSVSREKKESFPLTVTSAQKNPTAFYLCASSKTSGNIQYFGAGTRLSVL.

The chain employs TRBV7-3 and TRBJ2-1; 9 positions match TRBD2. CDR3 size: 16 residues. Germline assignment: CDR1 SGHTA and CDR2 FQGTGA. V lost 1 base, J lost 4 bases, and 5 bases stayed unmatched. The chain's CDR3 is CASSLMAGGSYNEQFF. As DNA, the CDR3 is TGTGCCAGCAGCTTAATGGCGGGAGGGAGTTACAATGAGCAGTTCTTC.

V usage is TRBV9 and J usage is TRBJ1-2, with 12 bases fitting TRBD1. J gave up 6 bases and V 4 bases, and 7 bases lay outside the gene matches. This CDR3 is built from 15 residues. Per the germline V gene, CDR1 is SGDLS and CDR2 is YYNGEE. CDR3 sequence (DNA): TGTGCCAGCAGCACCCGGGACAGGGGGCTGGATGGCTACACCTTC. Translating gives CASSTRDRGLDGYTF.

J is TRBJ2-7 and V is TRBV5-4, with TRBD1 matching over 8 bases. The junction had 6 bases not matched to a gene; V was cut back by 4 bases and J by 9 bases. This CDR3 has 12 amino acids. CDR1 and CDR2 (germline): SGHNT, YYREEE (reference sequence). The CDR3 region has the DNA TGTGCCAGCAGCCCAGACGGACAGGGGCAGTACTTC. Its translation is CASSPDGQGQYF.

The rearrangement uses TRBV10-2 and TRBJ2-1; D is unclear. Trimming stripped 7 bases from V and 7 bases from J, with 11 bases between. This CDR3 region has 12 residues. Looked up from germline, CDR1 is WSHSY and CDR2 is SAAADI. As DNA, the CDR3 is TGCGCCAGCAAACCAGCCGGGAATGAGCAGTTCTTC. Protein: CASKPAGNEQFF.

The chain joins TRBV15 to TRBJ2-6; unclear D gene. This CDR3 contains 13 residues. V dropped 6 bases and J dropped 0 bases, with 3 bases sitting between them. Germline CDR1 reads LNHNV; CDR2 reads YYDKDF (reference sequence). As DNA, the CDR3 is TGTGCCACCAGAGCCTCTGGGGCCAACGTCCTGACTTTC. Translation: CATRASGANVLTF. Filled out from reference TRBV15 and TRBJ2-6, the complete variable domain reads DAMVIQNPRYQVTQFGKPVTLSCSQTLNHNVMYWYQQKSSQAPKLLFHYYDKDFNNEADTPDNFQSRRPNTSFCFLDIRSPGLGDTAMYLCATRASGANVLTFGAGSRLTVL.

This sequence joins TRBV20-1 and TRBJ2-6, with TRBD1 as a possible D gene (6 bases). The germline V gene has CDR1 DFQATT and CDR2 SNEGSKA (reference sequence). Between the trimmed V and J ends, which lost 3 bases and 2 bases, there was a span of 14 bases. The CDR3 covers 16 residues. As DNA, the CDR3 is TGCAGTGCTAGTTCGGCAGGGGTTCCTGGGGCCAACGTCCTGACTTTC. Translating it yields CSASSAGVPGANVLTF.

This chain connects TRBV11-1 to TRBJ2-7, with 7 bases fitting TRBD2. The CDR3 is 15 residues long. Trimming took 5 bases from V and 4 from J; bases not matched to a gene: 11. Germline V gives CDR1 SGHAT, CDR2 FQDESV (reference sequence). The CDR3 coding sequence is TGTGCCAGCAGCCCTTGGGCGGGAGCCGGGTACGAGCAGTACTTC. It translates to CASSPWAGAGYEQYF.

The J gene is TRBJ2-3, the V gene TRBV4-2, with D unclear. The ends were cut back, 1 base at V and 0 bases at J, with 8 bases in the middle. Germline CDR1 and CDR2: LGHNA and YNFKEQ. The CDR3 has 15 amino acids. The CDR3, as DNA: TGTGCCAGCAGCCAAGCTCTGTCTAGCACAGATACGCAGTATTTT. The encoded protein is CASSQALSSTDTQYF.

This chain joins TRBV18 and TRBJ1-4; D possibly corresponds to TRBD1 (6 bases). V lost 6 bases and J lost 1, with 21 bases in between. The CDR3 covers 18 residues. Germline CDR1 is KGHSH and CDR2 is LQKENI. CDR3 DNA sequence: TGTGCCAGCTCTCCCACCGGGACAATCATCCAAACTAATGAAAAACTGTTTTTT. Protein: CASSPTGTIIQTNEKLFF.

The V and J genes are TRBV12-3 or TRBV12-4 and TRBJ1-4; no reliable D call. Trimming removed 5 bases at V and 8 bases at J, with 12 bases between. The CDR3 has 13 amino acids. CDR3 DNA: TGTGCCAGCAGTCTAACTCCCAGGGAAAAACTGTTTTTT. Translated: CASSLTPREKLFF.

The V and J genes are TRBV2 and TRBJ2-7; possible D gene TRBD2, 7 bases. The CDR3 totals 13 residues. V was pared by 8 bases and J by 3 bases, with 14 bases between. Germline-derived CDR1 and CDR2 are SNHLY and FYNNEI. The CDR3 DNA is TGTGCCAGCGGGGGGGGACACGACTACGAGCAGTACTTC. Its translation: CASGGGHDYEQYF.

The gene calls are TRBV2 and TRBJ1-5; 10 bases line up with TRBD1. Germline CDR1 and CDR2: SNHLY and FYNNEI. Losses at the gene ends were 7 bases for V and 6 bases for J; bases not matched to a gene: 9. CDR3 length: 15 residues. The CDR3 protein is CASILGQGIGQPQHF. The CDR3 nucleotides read TGTGCCAGCATTCTGGGACAGGGGATCGGTCAGCCCCAGCATTTT.

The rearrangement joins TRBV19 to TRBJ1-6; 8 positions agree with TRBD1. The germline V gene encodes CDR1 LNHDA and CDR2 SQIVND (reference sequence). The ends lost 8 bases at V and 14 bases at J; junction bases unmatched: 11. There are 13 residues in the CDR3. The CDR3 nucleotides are TGTGCCAGTGTCCGAGACAGGGGACCAGCCCTCCACTTT. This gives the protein CASVRDRGPALHF.

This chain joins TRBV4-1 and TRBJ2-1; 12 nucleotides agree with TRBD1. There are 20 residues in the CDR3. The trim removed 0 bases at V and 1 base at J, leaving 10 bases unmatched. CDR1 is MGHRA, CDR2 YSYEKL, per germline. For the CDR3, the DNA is TGCGCCAGCAGCCAAGAACGAGAGGGACAGGGGGCCCTATCCTACAATGAGCAGTTCTTC. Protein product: CASSQEREGQGALSYNEQFF.

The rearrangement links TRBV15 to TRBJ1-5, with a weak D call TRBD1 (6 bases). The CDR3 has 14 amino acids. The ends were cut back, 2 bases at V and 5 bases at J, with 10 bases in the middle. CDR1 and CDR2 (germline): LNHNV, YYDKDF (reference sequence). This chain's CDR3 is CATSRHKGDQPQHF. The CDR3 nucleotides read TGTGCCACCAGCAGACACAAGGGGGATCAGCCCCAGCATTTT. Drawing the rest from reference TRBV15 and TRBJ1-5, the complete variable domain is DAMVIQNPRYQVTQFGKPVTLSCSQTLNHNVMYWYQQKSSQAPKLLFHYYDKDFNNEADTPDNFQSRRPNTSFCFLDIRSPGLGDTAMYLCATSRHKGDQPQHFGDGTRLSIL.

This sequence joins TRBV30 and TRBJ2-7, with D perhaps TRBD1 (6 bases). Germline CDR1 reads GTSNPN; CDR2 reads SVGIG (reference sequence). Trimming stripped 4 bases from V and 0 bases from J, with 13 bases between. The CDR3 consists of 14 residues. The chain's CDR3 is CAWTRQDISYEQYF. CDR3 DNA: TGTGCCTGGACGAGACAGGACATCTCCTACGAGCAGTACTTC.

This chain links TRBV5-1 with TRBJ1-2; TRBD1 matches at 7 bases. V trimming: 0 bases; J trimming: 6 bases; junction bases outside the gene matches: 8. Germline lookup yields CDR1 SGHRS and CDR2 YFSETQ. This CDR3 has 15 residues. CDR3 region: CASSLAGSQGDGYTF. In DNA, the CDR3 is TGCGCCAGCAGCTTGGCCGGGAGCCAGGGGGATGGCTACACCTTC.

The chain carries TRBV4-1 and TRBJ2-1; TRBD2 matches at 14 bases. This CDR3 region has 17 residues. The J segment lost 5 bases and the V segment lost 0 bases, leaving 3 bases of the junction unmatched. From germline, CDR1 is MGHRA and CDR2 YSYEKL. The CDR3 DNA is TGCGCCAGCAGCCAAGATGGGACTAGCGGGAGACACAATGAGCAGTTCTTC. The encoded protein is CASSQDGTSGRHNEQFF.

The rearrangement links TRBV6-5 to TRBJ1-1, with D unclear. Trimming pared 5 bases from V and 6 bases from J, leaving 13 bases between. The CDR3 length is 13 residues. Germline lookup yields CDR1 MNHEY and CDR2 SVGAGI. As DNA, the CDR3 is TGTGCCAGCAGTCCGTATTCGAGGGCTGAAGCTTTCTTT. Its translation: CASSPYSRAEAFF.

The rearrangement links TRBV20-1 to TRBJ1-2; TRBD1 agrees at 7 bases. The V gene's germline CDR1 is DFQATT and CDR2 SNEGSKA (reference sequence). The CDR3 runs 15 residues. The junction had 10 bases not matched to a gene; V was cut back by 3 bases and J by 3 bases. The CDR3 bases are TGCAGTGCTAGTGGCACAGGGGTGGCCGACTATGGCTACACCTTC. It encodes CSASGTGVADYGYTF.

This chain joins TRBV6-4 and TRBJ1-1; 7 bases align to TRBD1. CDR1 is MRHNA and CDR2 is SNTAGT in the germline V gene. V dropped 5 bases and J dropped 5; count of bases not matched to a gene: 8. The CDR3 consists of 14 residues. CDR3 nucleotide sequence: TGTGCCAGCAGTCACAGGGGAGGAACTACTGAAGCTTTCTTT. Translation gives CASSHRGGTTEAFF.

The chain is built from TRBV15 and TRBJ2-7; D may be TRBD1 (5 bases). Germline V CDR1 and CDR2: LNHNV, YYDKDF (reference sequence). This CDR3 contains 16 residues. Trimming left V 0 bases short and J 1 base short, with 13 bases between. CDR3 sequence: CATSRDHRQISYEQYF. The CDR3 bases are TGTGCCACCAGCAGAGATCACCGACAGATTTCCTACGAGCAGTACTTC.